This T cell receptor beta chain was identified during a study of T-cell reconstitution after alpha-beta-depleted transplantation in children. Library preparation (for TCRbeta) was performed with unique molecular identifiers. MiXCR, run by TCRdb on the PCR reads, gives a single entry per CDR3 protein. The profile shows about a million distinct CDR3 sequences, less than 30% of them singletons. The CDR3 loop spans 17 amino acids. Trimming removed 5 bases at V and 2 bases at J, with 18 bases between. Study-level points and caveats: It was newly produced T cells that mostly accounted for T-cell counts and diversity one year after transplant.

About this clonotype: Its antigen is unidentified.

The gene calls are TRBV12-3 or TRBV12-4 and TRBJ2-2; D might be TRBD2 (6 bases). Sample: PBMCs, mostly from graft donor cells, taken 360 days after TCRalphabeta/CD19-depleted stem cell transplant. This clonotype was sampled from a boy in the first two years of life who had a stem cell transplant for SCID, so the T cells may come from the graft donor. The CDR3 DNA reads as TGTGCCAGCAGTCCCGCTCCTCGACTAGTTAACACCGGGGAGCTGTTTTTT. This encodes CASSPAPRLVNTGELFF.